Each of the 2 T cell receptor beta chains below was sequenced from the same sample in a study of T cells in localized non-small cell lung cancer. Assay: immunoSEQ multiplex PCR; the TCRdb copy retains only in-frame clones and omits some. The table shows 30,000 to 45,000 clones, with around nine tenths occurring only once. This specimen consisted of peripheral blood, obtained before any cancer treatment. Receptor source: a female donor over 55 with stage I lung adenocarcinoma.

The chain is built from TRBV7-9 and TRBJ1-1; D gene ambiguous. The V and J ends lost 4 bases and 0 bases respectively, with 9 bases between them. Germline CDR1 SEHNR, CDR2 FQNEAQ (reference sequence). The CDR3 covers 14 residues. The CDR3 sequence: CASSSVNLNTEAFF. The CDR3 DNA reads as TGTGCCAGCAGCTCCGTAAATTTGAACACTGAAGCTTTCTTT.

This clone was seen once. This CDR3 reads CASSWALSGATGDTQYF. The DNA for the CDR3 is TGTGCCAGCAGCTGGGCCCTATCAGGGGCTACTGGAGATACGCAGTATTTT. V usage is TRBV5-5 and J usage is TRBJ2-3, with D maybe TRBD1 (6 bases). Germline-derived CDR1 and CDR2 are SGHKS and YYEKEE (reference sequence). The ends were cut back, 3 bases at V and 5 bases at J, with 22 bases in the middle. This CDR3 is built from 17 residues.